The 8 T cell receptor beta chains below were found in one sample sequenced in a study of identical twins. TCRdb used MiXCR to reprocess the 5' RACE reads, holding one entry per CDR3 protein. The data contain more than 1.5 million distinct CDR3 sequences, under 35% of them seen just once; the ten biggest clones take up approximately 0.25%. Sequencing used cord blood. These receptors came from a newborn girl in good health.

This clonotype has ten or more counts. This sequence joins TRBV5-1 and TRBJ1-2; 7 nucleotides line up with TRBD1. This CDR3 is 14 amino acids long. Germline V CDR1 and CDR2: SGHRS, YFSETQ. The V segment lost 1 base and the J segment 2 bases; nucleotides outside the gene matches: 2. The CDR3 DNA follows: TGCGCCAGCAGCTTGCCGGGACAGAACTATGGCTACACCTTC. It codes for CASSLPGQNYGYTF.

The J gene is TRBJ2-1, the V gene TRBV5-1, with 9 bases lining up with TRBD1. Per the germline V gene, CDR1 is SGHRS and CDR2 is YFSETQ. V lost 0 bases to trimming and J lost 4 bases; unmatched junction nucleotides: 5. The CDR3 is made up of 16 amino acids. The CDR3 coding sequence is TGCGCCAGCAGCTTGGCCGGCGGGACAGGGTACAATGAGCAGTTCTTC. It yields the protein CASSLAGGTGYNEQFF.

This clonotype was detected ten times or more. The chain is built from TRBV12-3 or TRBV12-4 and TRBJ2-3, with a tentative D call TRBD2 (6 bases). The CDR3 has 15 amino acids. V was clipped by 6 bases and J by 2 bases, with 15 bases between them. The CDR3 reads CASSPGLLYTDTQYF. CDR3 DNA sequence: TGTGCCAGCAGCCCGGGACTTCTATACACAGATACGCAGTATTTT.

CDR3 sequence: CASGPLALNIQYF. The CDR3 DNA reads as TGTGCCAGCGGCCCCTTAGCGTTAAACATTCAGTACTTC. The V and J genes are TRBV11-2 and TRBJ2-7; possible D gene TRBD2, 5 bases. The tail of the sequence fits TRBJ2-4 better, so the J call may be wrong. There are 13 residues in the CDR3. The V gene's germline CDR1 is SGHAT and CDR2 FQNNGV.

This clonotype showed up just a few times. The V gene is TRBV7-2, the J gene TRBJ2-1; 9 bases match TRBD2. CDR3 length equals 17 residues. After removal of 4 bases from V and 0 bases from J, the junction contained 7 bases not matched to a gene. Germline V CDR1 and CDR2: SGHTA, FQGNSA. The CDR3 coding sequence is TGTGCCAGCAGCTCATCGAGCGGGGGGATCTCCTACAATGAGCAGTTCTTC. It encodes CASSSSSGGISYNEQFF. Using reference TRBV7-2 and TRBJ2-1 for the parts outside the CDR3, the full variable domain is GAGVSQSPSNKVTEKGKDVELRCDPISGHTALYWYRQSLGQGLEFLIYFQGNSAPDKSGLPSDRFSAERTGGSVSTLTIQRTQQEDSAVYLCASSSSSGGISYNEQFFGPGTRLTVL.

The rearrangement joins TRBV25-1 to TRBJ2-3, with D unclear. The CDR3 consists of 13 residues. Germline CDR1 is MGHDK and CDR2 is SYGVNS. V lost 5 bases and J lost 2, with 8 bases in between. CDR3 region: CASSSWDTDTQYF. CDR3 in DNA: TGTGCCAGCAGTTCCTGGGACACAGATACGCAGTATTTT.

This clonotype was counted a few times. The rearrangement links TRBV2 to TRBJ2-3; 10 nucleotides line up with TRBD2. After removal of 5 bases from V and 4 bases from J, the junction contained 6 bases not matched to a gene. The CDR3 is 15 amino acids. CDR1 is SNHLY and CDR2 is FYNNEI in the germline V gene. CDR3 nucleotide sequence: TGTGCCAGCAGTACTGGGCTAGCGGGAGCAGATACGCAGTATTTT. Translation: CASSTGLAGADTQYF.

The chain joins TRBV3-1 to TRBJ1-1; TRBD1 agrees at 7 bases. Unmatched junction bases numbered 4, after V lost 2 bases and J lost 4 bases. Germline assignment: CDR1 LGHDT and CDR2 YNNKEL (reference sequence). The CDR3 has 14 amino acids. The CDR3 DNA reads TGTGCCAGCAGCCAATTCCAGGGGGTCACTGAAGCTTTCTTT. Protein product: CASSQFQGVTEAFF.